The next 17 T cell receptor beta chains were all read from a single sample in a study of Graves' ophthalmopathy and Graves' hyperthyroidism. RNA transcripts yielded amplified TCR beta CDR3 regions. HTBI-primed first-round RT-PCR preceded second-round multiplex PCR. TCRdb re-called the multiplex PCR reads through MiXCR, storing one row per CDR3 protein. In the table there are about 390,000 distinct CDR3 sequences, over 15% of which are singletons. The specimen was peripheral blood. Receptors originate from a woman aged 18-29 years with stable Graves' hyperthyroidism.

This clonotype occurred many times. The chain uses TRBV6-1 and TRBJ1-1, with 7 bases that match TRBD1. From germline, CDR1 is MNHNS and CDR2 SASEGT. Trimming took 6 bases from V and 3 from J; bases not matched to a gene: 4. The CDR3 loop spans 13 amino acids. CDR3 in DNA: TGTGCCAGCAGGCCAGACAGGGACACTGAAGCTTTCTTT. Its translation is CASRPDRDTEAFF.

This clonotype was picked up many times. The chain is built from TRBV29-1 and TRBJ2-7, with TRBD1 as a possible D gene (5 bases). The CDR3 sequence is 12 residues long. Germline-derived CDR1 and CDR2 are SQVTM and ANQGSEA. The germline V and J ends were trimmed by 0 bases and 3 bases, with 6 bases remaining between them. CDR3 sequence reads: CSVEEQGYEQYF. CDR3 DNA sequence: TGCAGCGTTGAAGAGCAGGGCTACGAGCAGTACTTC.

This clonotype has at least ten counts. One end of the junction does not line up with germline, which may come from a read error. The chain combines TRBV5-1 with TRBJ1-2; 9 bases align to TRBD1. Per germline, CDR1 SGHRS and CDR2 YFSETQ. The length of the CDR3 is 14 residues. CDR3 DNA: TGCGCCAGCAGCTTGGCAACAGGGGGCTATGACTACACCTTC. The encoded protein is CASSLATGGYDYTF.

This clonotype occurred many times. This sequence joins TRBV7-8 and TRBJ1-6; D remains unclear. The germline V gene encodes CDR1 SGHVS and CDR2 FQNEAQ. The CDR3 loop spans 11 amino acids. V was trimmed by 7 bases and J by 5 bases, leaving 3 bases between them. CDR3 bases: TGTGCCAGCATGGATAATTCACCCCTCCACTTT. This sequence encodes CASMDNSPLHF. The whole variable domain, filled in from reference TRBV7-8 and TRBJ1-6, reads GAGVSQSPRYKVAKRGQDVALRCDPISGHVSLFWYQQALGQGPEFLTYFQNEAQLDKSGLPSDRFFAERPEGSVSTLKIQRTQQEDSAVYLCASMDNSPLHFGNGTRLTVT.

In this sample, this clonotype turned up many times. A clone one base away is much larger, so this may be a read error. The chain couples TRBV7-2 to TRBJ1-1, with a tentative D call TRBD1 (6 bases). Looked up from germline, CDR1 is SGHTA and CDR2 is FQGNSA. CDR3 length: 13 amino acids. V lost 5 bases, J lost 1 base, and 8 bases lay in between. Written as DNA, the CDR3 is TGTGCCAGCAGCGAGGGACAGAACACTGAAGCTTTCTTT. Translation: CASSEGQNTEAFF.

Worth noting for this clonotype: Since a much larger clone is just one base distant, this may be a read error. V is TRBV20-1 and J is TRBJ1-3; D may be TRBD1 (6 bases). CDR3 length equals 16 residues. V dropped 2 bases and J dropped 2 bases, with 16 bases sitting between them. Germline V CDR1 and CDR2: DFQATT, SNEGSKA (reference sequence). CDR3 DNA: TGCAGTGCTAGATATGGGGGGCGCGTCACTGGAAACACCATATATTTT. Amino acid sequence: CSARYGGRVTGNTIYF.

The gene calls are TRBV28 and TRBJ1-5; 7 nucleotides match TRBD1. The CDR3 extends over 16 amino acids. V dropped 2 bases and J dropped 6; count of bases not matched to a gene: 10. Germline CDR1 and CDR2: MDHEN and SYDVKM. The CDR3 reads CASSLRGRVISQPQHF. CDR3 coding DNA: TGTGCCAGCAGTTTAAGGGGGCGCGTAATATCTCAGCCCCAGCATTTT.

This clonotype was picked up many times. CDR3 coding DNA: TGTGCCAGCAGTCACGGGACAGGGGAGGATCAGCCCCAGCATTTT. Translating gives CASSHGTGEDQPQHF. The rearrangement uses TRBV12-3 or TRBV12-4 and TRBJ1-5; 10 bases fit TRBD1. There are 15 residues in the CDR3. J was trimmed by 5 bases and V by 5 bases; bases with no gene match: 6.

This clonotype was seen a handful of times. The J gene is TRBJ2-5, the V gene TRBV3-1, with D possibly being TRBD1 or TRBD2 (6 bases each). This CDR3 has 13 amino acids. V was clipped by 2 bases and J by 5 bases, with 9 bases between them. The V gene's germline CDR1 is LGHDT and CDR2 YNNKEL (reference sequence). The CDR3 region has the DNA TGTGCCAGCAGCCAAATAGGGGGGGAGACCCAGTACTTC. It yields the protein CASSQIGGETQYF.

Comment on this clonotype: This may come from a read error, since a much larger clone is one base off. CDR3 sequence (DNA): TGTGCCAGCAGTGCGGACAGGGAGGTAACTGAAGCTTGCTTT. This gives the protein CASSADREVTEACF. V is TRBV6-1 and J is TRBJ1-1, with TRBD1 identical over 8 bases. Germline V gives CDR1 MNHNS, CDR2 SASEGT. The CDR3 length is 14 residues.

This clonotype was detected many times. The gene calls are TRBV12-3 or TRBV12-4 and TRBJ2-7; the match to TRBD1 covers 7 bases. The CDR3 is 13 residues long. Germline trimming cut 5 bases from V and 3 bases from J; bases unmatched to any gene: 4. The CDR3 here is CASSTGAYYEQYF. CDR3 DNA: TGTGCCAGCAGTACAGGGGCGTACTACGAGCAGTACTTC.

The chain employs TRBV18 and TRBJ2-7; D is unresolved. V gave up 2 bases and J gave up 1 base, with 12 bases separating them. The CDR3 extends over 15 amino acids. The germline gives CDR1 KGHSH, CDR2 LQKENI. CDR3 coding DNA: TGTGCCAGCTCACCAACGGGTTTAGAATCCTACGAGCAGTACTTC. Amino acids: CASSPTGLESYEQYF.

Many counts were recorded for this clonotype. The rearrangement joins TRBV2 to TRBJ1-5; a possible D gene is TRBD1 (6 bases). This CDR3 is 13 amino acids long. V was trimmed by 4 bases and J by 5 bases, leaving 9 bases between them. In germline, CDR1 is SNHLY, CDR2 FYNNEI. CDR3 bases: TGTGCCAGCAGTGCAGGGGTTGATCAGCCCCAGCATTTT. This sequence encodes CASSAGVDQPQHF. Combining the CDR3 with reference TRBV2 and TRBJ1-5 gives the whole variable domain EPEVTQTPSHQVTQMGQEVILRCVPISNHLYFYWYRQILGQKVEFLVSFYNNEISEKSEIFDDQFSVERPDGSNFTLKIRSTKLEDSAMYFCASSAGVDQPQHFGDGTRLSIL.

This clonotype showed up many times. The V call is TRBV19, the J call TRBJ1-1, with D perhaps matching TRBD1 (6 bases). The germline gives CDR1 LNHDA, CDR2 SQIVND (reference sequence). The V and J ends lost 6 bases and 1 base respectively, with 12 bases between them. The CDR3 covers 14 residues. DNA for the CDR3: TGTGCCAGTAGCCAGACAGGATCGAACACTGAAGCTTTCTTT. It translates to CASSQTGSNTEAFF.

V and J are TRBV11-2 and TRBJ2-7; no reliable D call. Trimming left V 5 bases short and J 1 base short, with 9 bases between. The CDR3 consists of 13 residues. Germline CDR1 is SGHAT and CDR2 is FQNNGV. The CDR3 spells CASSPVKSYEQYF. The DNA for the CDR3 is TGTGCCAGCAGCCCGGTGAAATCCTACGAGCAGTACTTC.

This clonotype came up many times. The chain carries TRBV29-1 and TRBJ1-1, with D possibly being TRBD1 (5 bases). Trimming cost V 3 bases and J 5 bases, with 13 bases left between them. This CDR3 has 13 residues. Germline CDR1 and CDR2: SQVTM and ANQGSEA. The chain's CDR3 is CSVEGGWGTEAFF. CDR3 nucleotides: TGCAGCGTTGAGGGGGGTTGGGGGACTGAAGCTTTCTTT.

This clonotype has just a few counts. The J gene is TRBJ2-5, the V gene TRBV20-1; no clear D gene. V shed 0 bases and J shed 4 bases, with 9 bases lying between them. Germline CDR1 is DFQATT and CDR2 is SNEGSKA (reference sequence). The CDR3 totals 13 residues. The CDR3 sequence: CSAREPGRETQYF. The DNA of the CDR3 is TGCAGTGCTAGAGAGCCGGGCCGAGAGACCCAGTACTTC.